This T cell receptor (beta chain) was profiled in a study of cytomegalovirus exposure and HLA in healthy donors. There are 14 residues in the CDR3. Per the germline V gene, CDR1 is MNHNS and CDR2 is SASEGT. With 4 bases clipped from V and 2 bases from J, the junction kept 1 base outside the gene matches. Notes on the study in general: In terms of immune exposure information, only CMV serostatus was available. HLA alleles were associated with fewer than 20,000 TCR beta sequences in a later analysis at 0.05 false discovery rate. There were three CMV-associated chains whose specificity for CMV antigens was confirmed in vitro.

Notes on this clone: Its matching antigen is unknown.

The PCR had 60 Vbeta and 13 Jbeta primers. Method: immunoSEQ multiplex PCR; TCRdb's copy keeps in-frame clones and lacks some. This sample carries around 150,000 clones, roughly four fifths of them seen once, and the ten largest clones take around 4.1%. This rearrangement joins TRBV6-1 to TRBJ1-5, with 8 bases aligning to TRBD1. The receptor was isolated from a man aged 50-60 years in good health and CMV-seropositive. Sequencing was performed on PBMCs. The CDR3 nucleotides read TGTGCCAGCAGTGCGACAGGGGGCAATCAGCCCCAGCATTTT. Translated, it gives CASSATGGNQPQHF.